These 9 T cell receptor beta chains came from one sample sequenced in a study of cytomegalovirus exposure and HLA in healthy donors. With 60 Vbeta and 13 Jbeta primers, the PCR was carried out. The assay was immunoSEQ multiplex PCR, and TCRdb's table has in-frame clones only and misses some. The table has 150,000 to 200,000 clones, about 80% seen once. The sequenced material came from PBMCs. These TCRs come from a woman aged 45-65 years in good health and CMV-seropositive.

The rearrangement joins TRBV27 to TRBJ2-1; TRBD2 agrees at 9 bases. From germline, CDR1 is MNHEY and CDR2 SMNVEV (reference sequence). This CDR3 has 15 residues. V lost 6 bases and J lost 7; bases outside the gene matches: 10. The chain's CDR3 is CASRSVAGGGNEQFF. CDR3 nucleotide sequence: TGTGCCAGCAGGTCTGTGGCGGGAGGGGGGAATGAGCAGTTCTTC.

The chain joins TRBV5-5 to TRBJ2-7, with D maybe TRBD1 (5 bases). The CDR3 contains 13 residues. The V and J ends lost 4 bases and 2 bases respectively, with 10 bases between them. Germline values: CDR1 SGHKS, CDR2 YYEKEE (reference sequence). CDR3 DNA: TGTGCCAGCAGCCTAGACAGAGCCTACGAGCAGTACTTC. This translates into CASSLDRAYEQYF.

The rearrangement links TRBV5-1 to TRBJ2-1; 10 bases fit TRBD2. Trimming removed 5 bases from V and 8 bases from J; junction bases left unmatched: 7. The CDR3 is made up of 14 amino acids. The V gene's germline CDR1 is SGHRS and CDR2 YFSETQ. The CDR3 reads CASRQAGGPYEQFF. DNA of the CDR3: TGCGCCAGCAGACAAGCGGGGGGGCCGTATGAGCAGTTCTTC.

This chain connects TRBV4-3 to TRBJ2-1; 9 nucleotides align to TRBD1. V lost 0 bases, J lost 6 bases, and 9 bases stayed unmatched. The CDR3 sequence is 17 residues long. The germline CDR1 and CDR2 sequences are LGHNA and YSLEER. Here the CDR3 DNA reads TGCGCCAGCAGCCAAGATGGGAGGCCGGGACAGGGCAATGAGCAGTTCTTC. The encoded protein is CASSQDGRPGQGNEQFF.

The CDR3 region is CASKSDRGRDTQYF. CDR3 DNA: TGCGCCAGCAAATCGGACAGGGGGCGAGATACGCAGTATTTT. The chain carries TRBV10-2 and TRBJ2-3, with 11 bases identical to TRBD1. CDR1 is WSHSY and CDR2 is SAAADI in the germline V gene. V lost 7 bases and J lost 5; bases outside the gene matches: 5. The CDR3 covers 14 residues.

V usage is TRBV18 and J usage is TRBJ1-1, with D hard to call. The CDR3 has 15 residues. Trimming stripped 1 base from V and 3 bases from J, with 12 bases between. CDR1 is KGHSH and CDR2 is LQKENI in the germline V gene. The CDR3 spells CASSPRRNGDTEAFF. In DNA, the CDR3 is TGTGCCAGCTCACCACGTCGGAACGGAGACACTGAAGCTTTCTTT.

The rearrangement links TRBV30 to TRBJ1-6; TRBD1 is a possible D gene (6 bases). CDR3 length: 15 residues. Germline lookup yields CDR1 GTSNPN and CDR2 SVGIG (reference sequence). V lost 0 bases and J lost 9, with 15 bases in between. The CDR3 here is CAWSVLGGRGSPLHF. CDR3 coding DNA: TGTGCCTGGAGTGTCCTAGGGGGTAGGGGTTCACCCCTCCACTTT. The entire variable domain, with the rest obtained from reference TRBV30 and TRBJ1-6, is as follows: SQTIHQWPATLVQPVGSPLSLECTVEGTSNPNLYWYRQAAGRGLQLLFYSVGIGQISSEVPQNLSASRPQDRQFILSSKKLLLSDSGFYLCAWSVLGGRGSPLHFGNGTRLTVT.

The chain uses TRBV5-6 and TRBJ1-2; no definite D call. The ends were cut back, 6 bases at V and 8 bases at J, with 14 bases in the middle. CDR1 is SGHDT, CDR2 YYEEEE, per germline. The CDR3 sequence is 12 residues long. CDR3 sequence reads: CASKRSGRGYTF. CDR3 sequence (DNA): TGTGCCAGCAAAAGGTCAGGAAGGGGCTACACCTTC.

This chain links TRBV7-9 with TRBJ2-3; 8 bases agree with TRBD1. V shed 5 bases, J shed 2 bases, and the junction held 6 bases outside the gene matches. CDR1 and CDR2 from the germline V gene are SEHNR and FQNEAQ (reference sequence). The CDR3 is made up of 15 amino acids. CDR3 bases: TGTGCCAGCAGCAGCGGACAGGGCGTCACAGATACGCAGTATTTT. Its protein is CASSSGQGVTDTQYF.